This T cell receptor beta chain came from a study of blood T cell repertoires in COVID-19. At the level of the study: Sites across the United States, Italy and Spain contributed samples from acute and convalescent COVID-19.

The germline V gene has CDR1 SGHTA and CDR2 FQGNSA. V dropped 0 bases and J dropped 5 bases, with 11 bases sitting between them. This CDR3 region has 15 residues. Generated by immunoSEQ multiplex PCR, the TCRdb table keeps only in-frame clones and is missing some. This sample carries 350,000 to 400,000 clones, 80% to 95% of them seen once, and the ten largest clones take more than 0.85%. The rearrangement joins TRBV7-2 to TRBJ1-5; TRBD1 might be the D (6 bases). The sequence was collected from a woman between 35 and 50 years old who had been exposed to COVID-19. The sample comprised PBMCs or T cells enriched from blood (not recorded which). CDR3 in amino acids: CASSLAQGRDQPQHF. CDR3 sequence (DNA): TGTGCCAGCAGCTTAGCACAGGGTAGGGATCAGCCCCAGCATTTT. The full variable domain, with the rest looked up from reference TRBV7-2 and TRBJ1-5, is GAGVSQSPSNKVTEKGKDVELRCDPISGHTALYWYRQSLGQGLEFLIYFQGNSAPDKSGLPSDRFSAERTGGSVSTLTIQRTQQEDSAVYLCASSLAQGRDQPQHFGDGTRLSIL.